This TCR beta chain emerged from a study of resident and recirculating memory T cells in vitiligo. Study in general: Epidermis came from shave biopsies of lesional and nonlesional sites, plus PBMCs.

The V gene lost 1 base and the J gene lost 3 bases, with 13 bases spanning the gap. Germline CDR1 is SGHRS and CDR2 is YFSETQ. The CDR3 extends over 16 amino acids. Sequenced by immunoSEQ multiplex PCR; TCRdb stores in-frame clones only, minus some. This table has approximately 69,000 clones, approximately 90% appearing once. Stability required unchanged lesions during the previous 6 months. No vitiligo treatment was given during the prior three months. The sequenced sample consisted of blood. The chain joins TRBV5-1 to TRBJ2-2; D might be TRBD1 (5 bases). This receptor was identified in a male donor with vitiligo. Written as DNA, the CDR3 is TGCGCCAGCAGCTTGCCCACAGGATACTACACCGGGGAGCTGTTTTTT. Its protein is CASSLPTGYYTGELFF. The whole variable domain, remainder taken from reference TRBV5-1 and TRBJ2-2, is KAGVTQTPRYLIKTRGQQVTLSCSPISGHRSVSWYQQTPGQGLQFLFEYFSETQRNKGNFPGRFSGRQFSNSRSEMNVSTLELGDSALYLCASSLPTGYYTGELFFGEGSRLTVL.